The source of this TCR beta chain is a study of identical twins. Study observations and caveats: Out-of-frame TCR alpha sharing in monozygotic twins exceeded recombination model predictions. Within twin pairs, the out-of-frame alpha sequences they shared showed excess low generation probability.

This clonotype occurred many times. Its antigen is not known. One entry per CDR3 protein, called by TCRdb with MiXCR from the 5' RACE reads. Of 200,000 to 250,000 distinct CDR3 sequences in the sample, about 7.5% were seen once. The V and J ends lost 1 base and 3 bases respectively, with 9 bases between them. The CDR3 spans 14 residues. Per germline, CDR1 MGHRA and CDR2 YSYEKL. The sample was also reused in another study, on yellow fever vaccine responses in identical twins.

The clonotype originates from a young woman in good health. Specimen: memory (CD45RO+) T cells sorted from blood. The gene calls are TRBV4-1 and TRBJ1-1; no reliable D call. The CDR3 sequence: CASSQGVSDTEAFF. CDR3 sequence (DNA): TGCGCCAGCAGCCAAGGCGTGTCGGACACTGAAGCTTTCTTT.